The 27 T cell receptor beta chains below were found in one sample sequenced in a study of T cell repertoires in cytomegalovirus infection. TCRdb recomputed calls from the reads with MiXCR, one row per CDR3 protein. This table has about 470,000 distinct CDR3 sequences, more than 40% appearing once. Their cognate antigens are unknown. The material was cultured PBMCs, obtained from culture after CMV antigen stimulation. The receptors stem from a human donor in good health (CMV status not recorded). Some clones in this sample may be carry-over from other donors' samples.

CDR3 bases: TGTGCCAGCAGCCCGCCCCGGGACAGGGATACGGAGACCCAGTACTTC. Translated: CASSPPRDRDTETQYF. The chain is built from TRBV7-2 and TRBJ2-5, with 9 bases fitting TRBD1. Germline CDR1 and CDR2: SGHTA and FQGNSA. After removal of 5 bases from V and 5 bases from J, the junction contained 12 bases not matched to a gene. The CDR3 is 16 amino acids.

The genes are TRBV7-8 and TRBJ2-5; TRBD2 matches at 8 bases. This CDR3 contains 15 residues. Germline V gene lookup returns CDR1 SGHVS and CDR2 FQNEAQ. Trimming at V came to 8 bases and at J to 5 bases, leaving 13 bases not matched to a gene. CDR3 protein: CASASGRGGYETQYF. Written as DNA, the CDR3 is TGTGCCAGCGCATCCGGGAGGGGGGGCTATGAGACCCAGTACTTC.

This clonotype has a handful of counts. This chain links TRBV24-1 with TRBJ2-1, with TRBD2 as a possible D gene (6 bases). V lost 5 bases and J lost 4, with 11 bases in between. This CDR3 has 14 residues. In germline, CDR1 is KGHDR, CDR2 SFDVKD. The CDR3, as DNA: TGTGCCACCAGTGCGGGGGACCCTTACAATGAGCAGTTCTTC. It translates to CATSAGDPYNEQFF.

CDR3 region: CASKGQGSLYEQYF. CDR3 nucleotides: TGTGCCAGCAAAGGACAGGGGTCTCTATACGAGCAGTACTTC. V usage is TRBV12-3 or TRBV12-4 and J usage is TRBJ2-7, with TRBD1 matching 9 bases. V was clipped by 7 bases and J by 4 bases; unmatched bases: 8. The CDR3 spans 14 residues.

This clonotype was seen a few times. V gene TRBV4-1 combines with J gene TRBJ1-4, with a weak D call TRBD1 (5 bases). Germline assignment: CDR1 MGHRA and CDR2 YSYEKL. V dropped 0 bases and J dropped 6 bases, with 17 bases sitting between them. The CDR3 loop spans 17 amino acids. The DNA of the CDR3 is TGCGCCAGCAGCCAAGATCCGAGGCGGGGGTCCGATGAAAAACTGTTTTTT. Its translation: CASSQDPRRGSDEKLFF.

The V gene is TRBV10-3, the J gene TRBJ1-2; no reliable D call. The germline gives CDR1 ENHRY, CDR2 SYGVKD. Trimming took 0 bases from V and 8 from J, leaving 7 bases between them. The CDR3 covers 12 residues. The CDR3 sequence: CAISESKYGYTF. CDR3 sequence (DNA): TGTGCCATCAGTGAGTCGAAGTACGGCTACACCTTC.

The rearrangement links TRBV12-3 or TRBV12-4 to TRBJ1-4; unclear D gene. The germline V and J ends were trimmed by 2 bases and 7 bases, with 8 bases remaining between them. The CDR3 covers 13 residues. CDR3 residues: CASSLRQAEKLFF. In nucleotides, the CDR3 is TGTGCCAGCAGTTTAAGGCAGGCTGAAAAACTGTTTTTT.

The chain uses TRBV11-2 and TRBJ2-3; 8 bases agree with TRBD1. Germline values: CDR1 SGHAT, CDR2 FQNNGV. V was pared by 5 bases and J by 3 bases, with 10 bases of the junction left unmatched. This CDR3 spans 16 amino acids. CDR3 loop: CASSEGANRGTDTQYF. Here the CDR3 DNA reads TGTGCCAGCAGCGAAGGCGCTAACAGGGGGACAGATACGCAGTATTTT.

V is TRBV20-1 and J is TRBJ2-1, with 8 bases fitting TRBD2. The CDR3 is 15 residues long. CDR1 is DFQATT, CDR2 SNEGSKA, per germline (reference sequence). V lost 0 bases, J lost 3 bases, and 4 bases stayed unmatched. The CDR3 DNA sequence: TGCAGTGCTAGAGATTTACTAGCGGACTACAATGAGCAGTTCTTC. This gives the protein CSARDLLADYNEQFF.

This clonotype has ten or more counts. This chain connects TRBV7-2 to TRBJ1-1; D not certain. Germline CDR1 reads SGHTA; CDR2 reads FQGNSA. The CDR3 extends over 16 amino acids. Trimming shortened V by 2 bases and J by 1 base, and 14 bases separated the two germline ends. The CDR3 region has the DNA TGTGCCAGCAGCTTACATATGGGCAGGTCGAACACTGAAGCTTTCTTT. Translated, it gives CASSLHMGRSNTEAFF.

Only a few counts were recorded for this clonotype. The chain employs TRBV12-3 or TRBV12-4 and TRBJ1-5; the D gene is possibly TRBD1 (5 bases). V was trimmed by 2 bases and J by 5 bases, leaving 10 bases between them. The CDR3 has 14 residues. CDR3 residues: CASSLQQDHQPQHF. CDR3 DNA sequence: TGTGCCAGCAGTTTACAACAGGATCATCAGCCCCAGCATTTT.

This clonotype was found a few times. This chain links TRBV24-1 with TRBJ1-5; tentatively, D is TRBD1 (5 bases). V was clipped by 2 bases and J by 5 bases, with 15 bases between them. The germline V gene has CDR1 KGHDR and CDR2 SFDVKD. CDR3 length: 16 residues. The CDR3 is CATSDSSRVGDQPQHF. The CDR3 nucleotides read TGTGCCACCAGTGATTCCTCCAGGGTTGGTGATCAGCCCCAGCATTTT.

This CDR3 reads CASSAISSGELFF. CDR3 nucleotides: TGTGCCAGCAGCGCAATATCAAGCGGGGAGCTGTTTTTT. The V call is TRBV6-1, the J call TRBJ2-2; D is undetermined. Germline values: CDR1 MNHNS, CDR2 SASEGT. The CDR3 has 13 amino acids. Trimming took 6 bases from V and 7 from J, leaving 12 bases between them.

The gene calls are TRBV18 and TRBJ2-7; TRBD2 matches 13 bases. V was clipped by 5 bases and J by 0 bases; unmatched bases: 4. The germline gives CDR1 KGHSH, CDR2 LQKENI. This CDR3 is built from 16 residues. In nucleotides, the CDR3 is TGTGCCAGCTCAACCGGACTAGCGGGAGTCTCCTACGAGCAGTACTTC. It yields the protein CASSTGLAGVSYEQYF.

This clonotype was seen a few times. This sequence joins TRBV11-2 and TRBJ2-2; possibly TRBD1 for D (6 bases). From germline, CDR1 is SGHAT and CDR2 FQNNGV. V was clipped by 5 bases and J by 4 bases, with 14 bases between them. This CDR3 is 15 amino acids long. The CDR3: CASSPQGSVTGELFF. CDR3 coding DNA: TGTGCCAGCAGCCCACAGGGATCGGTCACCGGGGAGCTGTTTTTT.

Written as DNA, the CDR3 is TGTGCCAGCAGCTTAGACAGGTTTTACAATCAGCCCCAGCATTTT. Translated: CASSLDRFYNQPQHF. The chain carries TRBV7-8 and TRBJ1-5, with D possibly being TRBD1 (5 bases). The V end was cut by 1 base, the J end by 3 bases, with 10 bases between. CDR1 is SGHVS, CDR2 FQNEAQ, per germline. The CDR3 consists of 15 residues.

V is TRBV7-4 and J is TRBJ1-2, with D perhaps matching TRBD1 (6 bases). The CDR3 has 18 amino acids. V was clipped by 5 bases and J by 1 base, with 23 bases between them. Germline CDR1 reads SGHVT; CDR2 reads SQSDAQ. CDR3 nucleotide sequence: TGTGCCAGCAGCGACTACGGGGGGGGCGATACCCTTAACTATGGCTACACCTTC. Encoded protein: CASSDYGGGDTLNYGYTF.

The rearrangement links TRBV7-2 to TRBJ2-1; D is undetermined. V lost 9 bases and J 7 bases, leaving 10 bases between the germline ends. Germline V gives CDR1 SGHTA, CDR2 FQGNSA. This CDR3 is 11 amino acids long. The CDR3 protein is CARNRSNEQFF. CDR3 nucleotide sequence: TGTGCCAGAAACCGGAGTAATGAGCAGTTCTTC.

The V call is TRBV6-1, the J call TRBJ1-1; perhaps TRBD1 as D (5 bases). The CDR3 is 13 residues long. With 7 bases removed from V and 0 bases from J, the gap between germline ends came to 9 bases. Per the germline V gene, CDR1 is MNHNS and CDR2 is SASEGT. CDR3 sequence reads: CASKRGLNTEAFF. The CDR3 nucleotides are TGTGCCAGCAAGCGGGGCCTGAACACTGAAGCTTTCTTT.

The J gene is TRBJ2-1, the V gene TRBV5-4, with 8 bases identical to TRBD2. CDR3 length: 16 amino acids. V trimming: 7 bases; J trimming: 4 bases; junction bases outside the gene matches: 13. Germline CDR1 and CDR2: SGHNT and YYREEE (reference sequence). CDR3 DNA sequence: TGTGCCAGCGGGGTTGGGGCGGGGGGCCGGTACAATGAGCAGTTCTTC. This codes for CASGVGAGGRYNEQFF.

J is TRBJ2-1 and V is TRBV20-1; TRBD2 matches 8 bases. CDR1 is DFQATT, CDR2 SNEGSKA, per germline (reference sequence). With 0 bases clipped from V and 4 bases from J, the junction kept 14 bases outside the gene matches. The CDR3 loop spans 18 amino acids. The CDR3 loop reads CSARDLAGGRLKYNEQFF. As DNA, the CDR3 is TGCAGTGCTAGAGACCTGGCGGGAGGTCGCCTTAAATACAATGAGCAGTTCTTC.

This chain uses TRBV4-3 with TRBJ1-2; TRBD1 matches 8 bases. V trimming: 1 base; J trimming: 8 bases; junction bases outside the gene matches: 9. Looked up from germline, CDR1 is LGHNA and CDR2 is YSLEER. The CDR3 is made up of 15 amino acids. This chain's CDR3 is CASSQGADRAGGYTF. CDR3 nucleotide sequence: TGCGCCAGCAGCCAAGGAGCGGACAGGGCTGGAGGCTACACCTTC.

This rearrangement joins TRBV12-3 or TRBV12-4 to TRBJ2-1; TRBD1 matches 9 bases. V lost 6 bases to trimming and J lost 2 bases; unmatched junction nucleotides: 5. There are 15 residues in the CDR3. The CDR3 loop reads CASRTGTGPYNEQFF. The CDR3 bases are TGTGCCAGCAGGACCGGGACAGGGCCCTACAATGAGCAGTTCTTC.

This clonotype was observed a few times. The rearrangement joins TRBV19 to TRBJ2-1; D remains unclear. The V gene's germline CDR1 is LNHDA and CDR2 SQIVND (reference sequence). The ends were cut back, 11 bases at V and 0 bases at J, with 17 bases in the middle. The CDR3 is made up of 15 amino acids. CDR3 coding DNA: TGTGCCGCCTCACCGGCGATCCGCTCCTACAATGAGCAGTTCTTC. Its translation: CAASPAIRSYNEQFF. Full variable domain (rest looked up from reference TRBV19 and TRBJ2-1): DGGITQSPKYLFRKEGQNVTLSCEQNLNHDAMYWYRQDPGQGLRLIYYSQIVNDFQKGDIAEGYSVSREKKESFPLTVTSAQKNPTAFYLCAASPAIRSYNEQFFGPGTRLTVL.

V gene TRBV7-6 combines with J gene TRBJ2-1, with 10 bases identical to TRBD1. Germline V lookup: CDR1 SGHVS, CDR2 FNYEAQ. V shed 0 bases and J 6 bases; nucleotides not matched to a gene: 5. This CDR3 comprises 16 residues. The CDR3 coding sequence is TGTGCCAGCAGCTTAGCAAGGACAGGGGGGAGCAATGAGCAGTTCTTC. This translates into CASSLARTGGSNEQFF.

This clonotype has more than one count but fewer than ten. The CDR3 reads CASSGPGDSGRVYEQFF. Written as DNA, the CDR3 is TGTGCCAGCAGCGGACCCGGGGATAGCGGGAGGGTCTATGAGCAGTTCTTC. This rearrangement joins TRBV7-9 to TRBJ2-1; 11 bases align to TRBD2. The germline gives CDR1 SEHNR, CDR2 FQNEAQ (reference sequence). Trimming cost V 5 bases and J 8 bases; bases outside gene matches: 14. The CDR3 is 17 amino acids.

This clonotype has only a few counts. V and J are TRBV7-2 and TRBJ1-2, with TRBD1 matching over 7 bases. Losses at the gene ends were 5 bases for V and 2 bases for J; bases not matched to a gene: 5. The CDR3 is 14 amino acids. Germline lookup yields CDR1 SGHTA and CDR2 FQGNSA. The CDR3 region is CASSAGQDNYGYTF. The CDR3 DNA is TGTGCCAGCAGCGCCGGACAGGACAACTATGGCTACACCTTC.